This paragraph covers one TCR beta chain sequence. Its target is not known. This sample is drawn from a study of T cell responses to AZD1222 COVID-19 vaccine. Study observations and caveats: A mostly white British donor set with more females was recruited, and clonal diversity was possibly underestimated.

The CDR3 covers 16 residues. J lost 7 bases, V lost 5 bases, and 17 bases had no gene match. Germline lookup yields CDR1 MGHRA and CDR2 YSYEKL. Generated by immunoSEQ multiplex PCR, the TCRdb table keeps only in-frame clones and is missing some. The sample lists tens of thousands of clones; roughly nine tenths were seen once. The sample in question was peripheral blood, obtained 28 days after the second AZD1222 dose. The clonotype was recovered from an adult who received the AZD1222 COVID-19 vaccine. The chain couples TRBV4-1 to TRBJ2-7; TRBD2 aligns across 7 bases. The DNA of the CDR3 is TGCGCCAGCAGCTTGACTAGCCCACTACATTTGCGTGAGCAGTACTTC. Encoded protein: CASSLTSPLHLREQYF.